The 22 T cell receptor beta chains listed next were all sequenced from one sample in a study of shared clonotypes between healthy human individuals. The data were produced by immunoSEQ multiplex PCR, yet TCRdb's version contains in-frame clones alone and is incomplete. The repertoire holds roughly 500,000 clones, around 78% seen once, with 10% to 15% in the top ten. Specimen: PBMCs. Receptors originate from a woman aged 35 to 49 in good health. Some clones in this sample may be carry-over from other donors' samples.

This rearrangement joins TRBV9 to TRBJ2-7, with no clear D. CDR3 length equals 13 residues. From germline, CDR1 is SGDLS and CDR2 YYNGEE. Trimming pared 1 base from V and 2 bases from J, leaving 7 bases between. The CDR3 is CASSVNEAYEQYF. The CDR3 region has the DNA TGTGCCAGCAGCGTAAACGAGGCCTACGAGCAGTACTTC. Drawing the rest from reference TRBV9 and TRBJ2-7, the complete variable domain is DSGVTQTPKHLITATGQRVTLRCSPRSGDLSVYWYQQSLDQGLQFLIQYYNGEERAKGNILERFSAQQFPDLHSELNLSSLELGDSALYFCASSVNEAYEQYFGPGTRLTVT.

Comments on this clone: A much bigger clone sits one base away, suggesting this may be a read error. The rearrangement joins TRBV5-6 to TRBJ2-4; TRBD1 or TRBD2 may be the D gene (5 bases each). CDR3 length equals 18 residues. Germline CDR1 and CDR2: SGHDT and YYEEEE. The CDR3 loop reads CASSLDGGTPGLGNIQHF. The CDR3 region has the DNA TGTGCCAGCAGCTTGGATGGGGGAACCCCCGGTTTGGGAAACATTCAGCACTTC.

The CDR3 bases are TGCGCCAGCAGCCCCGGTCTAGTGGGCACCGGGGAGCTGTTTTTT. Translated: CASSPGLVGTGELFF. The genes are TRBV4-3 and TRBJ2-2; D is undetermined. CDR1 LGHNA and CDR2 YSLEER come from the germline V gene. V lost 4 bases and J lost 4, with 13 bases in between. CDR3 size: 15 residues.

The chain links TRBV6-1 to TRBJ1-1; D call uncertain. V was clipped by 8 bases and J by 6 bases, with 7 bases between them. In germline, CDR1 is MNHNS, CDR2 SASEGT. The CDR3 is 10 amino acids. The CDR3 region is CASGWSEAFF. The CDR3, as DNA: TGTGCCAGCGGGTGGTCTGAAGCTTTCTTT.

A remark on this clone: Other DNA sequences in the sample encode the same CDR3. The chain recombines TRBV15 with TRBJ1-3; 9 nucleotides match TRBD1. CDR1 and CDR2 from the germline V gene are LNHNV and YYDKDF (reference sequence). The CDR3 length is 14 residues. Unmatched junction bases numbered 4, after V lost 5 bases and J lost 5 bases. The CDR3 bases are TGTGCCACCAGCGTGGACAGGGGCAGAAACACCATATATTTT. The encoded protein is CATSVDRGRNTIYF.

The chain has TRBV5-4 and TRBJ2-3, with a possible D match to TRBD1 (6 bases). Trimming took 7 bases from V and 0 from J, leaving 12 bases between them. This CDR3 is 14 amino acids long. From germline, CDR1 is SGHNT and CDR2 YYREEE (reference sequence). The CDR3 sequence is CASSQGHSTDTQYF. Written as DNA, the CDR3 is TGTGCCAGCTCCCAGGGGCATAGCACAGATACGCAGTATTTT.

The chain employs TRBV4-3 and TRBJ2-1, with unresolved D. This CDR3 has 14 residues. CDR1 is LGHNA and CDR2 is YSLEER in the germline V gene. The ends were cut back, 4 bases at V and 10 bases at J, with 17 bases in the middle. The CDR3 protein is CASSPLYPVGEQFF. DNA for the CDR3: TGCGCCAGCAGCCCCCTCTACCCCGTGGGCGAGCAGTTCTTC.

This chain uses TRBV28 with TRBJ1-4; 7 bases agree with TRBD1. Germline V CDR1 and CDR2: MDHEN, SYDVKM. After removal of 5 bases from V and 7 bases from J, the junction contained 7 bases not matched to a gene. The CDR3 runs to 14 residues. Here the CDR3 reads CASSKQGSREKLFF. CDR3 nucleotide sequence: TGTGCCAGCAGTAAACAGGGGAGCCGTGAAAAACTGTTTTTT.

This clone was found a few times. The V call is TRBV28, the J call TRBJ2-7; 8 positions match TRBD2. The length of the CDR3 is 15 residues. Germline V gene lookup returns CDR1 MDHEN and CDR2 SYDVKM. V was pared by 6 bases and J by 2 bases, with 9 bases of the junction left unmatched. CDR3 DNA: TGTGCCAGCAGCTCCGTAGCGGGAATAACCTACGAGCAGTACTTC. Amino acids: CASSSVAGITYEQYF.

For this clone: This could be a read error, since a much larger clone is one nucleotide away. This chain links TRBV7-3 with TRBJ1-1; D perhaps matches TRBD1 (5 bases). The CDR3 is made up of 14 amino acids. Trimming took 2 bases from V and 0 from J, leaving 7 bases between them. Germline loops: CDR1 SGHTA, CDR2 FQGTGA. CDR3 loop: CASSLQGMNTEAFF. In nucleotides, the CDR3 is TGTGCCAGCAGCTTACAGGGCATGAACACTGAAGCTTTCTTT.

The chain couples TRBV9 to TRBJ2-5; 9 bases map to TRBD1. V lost 0 bases and J lost 2; bases outside the gene matches: 11. The germline CDR1 and CDR2 sequences are SGDLS and YYNGEE. The CDR3 sequence is 18 residues long. The chain's CDR3 is CASSVGLGTGMRQETQYF. DNA of the CDR3: TGTGCCAGCAGCGTAGGCTTAGGGACAGGGATGCGACAAGAGACCCAGTACTTC.

The chain uses TRBV30 and TRBJ1-4; D is perhaps TRBD1 (5 bases). The V end lost 0 bases, the J end lost 8 bases, and 10 bases lay between the germline ends. The germline V gene has CDR1 GTSNPN and CDR2 SVGIG (reference sequence). The CDR3 spans 13 residues. Here the CDR3 reads CAWSVGGVEKLFF. For the CDR3, the DNA is TGTGCCTGGAGTGTTGGGGGAGTAGAAAAACTGTTTTTT.

For the CDR3, the DNA is TGTGCCAGCAGCTTCGGGACAGGAGAATACGAGCAGTACTTC. The encoded protein is CASSFGTGEYEQYF. V usage is TRBV7-8 and J usage is TRBJ2-7, with 8 bases fitting TRBD1. V was pared by 3 bases and J by 4 bases, with 5 bases of the junction left unmatched. CDR1 is SGHVS and CDR2 is FQNEAQ in the germline V gene. The CDR3 contains 14 residues.

This clone was found a few times. The chain is built from TRBV28 and TRBJ2-6; 7 bases are a match to TRBD1. V shed 5 bases, J shed 5 bases, and the junction held 9 bases outside the gene matches. The germline V gene encodes CDR1 MDHEN and CDR2 SYDVKM. The CDR3 loop spans 16 amino acids. The CDR3 DNA reads TGTGCCAGCAGTCCCTCGAAGGGGGCCAGGGCCAACGTCCTGACTTTC. Amino acid sequence: CASSPSKGARANVLTF.

The chain couples TRBV18 to TRBJ1-1, with TRBD1 matching 7 bases. V gave up 2 bases and J gave up 1 base; unmatched junction bases: 1. The CDR3 loop spans 14 amino acids. CDR1 is KGHSH and CDR2 is LQKENI in the germline V gene. The CDR3 DNA follows: TGTGCCAGCTCACCAGGACAGGCGAACACTGAAGCTTTCTTT. Translating it yields CASSPGQANTEAFF.

V usage is TRBV11-2 and J usage is TRBJ2-2; 11 nucleotides match TRBD2. The CDR3 runs 16 residues. The V gene end was trimmed by 8 bases and the J gene end by 1 base; junction bases not matched to a gene: 6. Looked up from germline, CDR1 is SGHAT and CDR2 is FQNNGV. CDR3 residues: CASQNGLAGNTGELFF. The CDR3 DNA is TGTGCCAGCCAGAACGGACTAGCGGGGAACACCGGGGAGCTGTTTTTT.

The V call is TRBV7-2, the J call TRBJ2-1; 10 bases match TRBD2. The CDR3 has 15 amino acids. Germline CDR1 and CDR2: SGHTA and FQGNSA. With 1 base clipped from V and 10 bases from J, the junction kept 7 bases outside the gene matches. CDR3 sequence: CASSLDTSGIREQFF. The CDR3 DNA is TGTGCCAGCAGCTTAGATACTAGCGGGATACGCGAGCAGTTCTTC.

The genes are TRBV11-2 and TRBJ2-7, with D perhaps TRBD1 (5 bases). The length of the CDR3 is 12 residues. Per the germline V gene, CDR1 is SGHAT and CDR2 is FQNNGV. Trimming took 5 bases from V and 6 from J, leaving 11 bases between them. CDR3 coding DNA: TGTGCCAGCAGCCACTGGGGCAGCGAGCAGTACTTC. Its protein is CASSHWGSEQYF.

The genes are TRBV6-1 and TRBJ2-2; weak D call: TRBD1 (7 bases). V lost 3 bases to trimming and J lost 6 bases, with 14 bases between them. The CDR3 has 15 amino acids. Germline V gene data show CDR1 as MNHNS and CDR2 as SASEGT. The CDR3 bases are TGTGCCAGCAGTGACAGGGGGGCAGGGTCCGGGGAGCTGTTTTTT. It encodes CASSDRGAGSGELFF.

The V gene is TRBV6-5, the J gene TRBJ2-3; 7 bases are shared with TRBD1. Germline trimming cut 5 bases from V and 7 bases from J; bases unmatched to any gene: 9. The CDR3 spans 14 residues. The germline gives CDR1 MNHEY, CDR2 SVGAGI. CDR3: CASSPWTGSYTQYF. The CDR3 coding sequence is TGTGCCAGCAGTCCTTGGACAGGATCATATACGCAGTATTTT.

The chain carries TRBV7-3 and TRBJ2-2; D may match TRBD1 or TRBD2 (5 bases each). The CDR3 consists of 14 residues. The V end lost 5 bases, the J end lost 4 bases, and 11 bases lay between the germline ends. Germline V CDR1 and CDR2: SGHTA, FQGTGA. The CDR3: CASSRGPFTGELFF. Written as DNA, the CDR3 is TGTGCCAGCAGCCGGGGACCGTTCACCGGGGAGCTGTTTTTT.

The CDR3 region is CAWTRVRNTEAFF. Here the CDR3 DNA reads TGTGCCTGGACGAGGGTCCGGAACACTGAAGCTTTCTTT. The V gene is TRBV30, the J gene TRBJ1-1; no reliable D call. Germline assignment: CDR1 GTSNPN and CDR2 SVGIG (reference sequence). V lost 4 bases, J lost 1 base, and 10 bases lay in between. The CDR3 has 13 residues.